The 11 T cell receptor beta chains below were found in one sample sequenced in a study of radiotherapy plus CTLA-4 blockade in lung cancer. Method: immunoSEQ multiplex PCR; TCRdb's copy keeps in-frame clones and lacks some. Among over 50,000 clones listed, more than 65% were seen once. The sample consisted of peripheral blood, taken from a patient treated with radiotherapy plus ipilimumab. All receptors derive from a human donor with non-small cell lung cancer who had a partial response to radiotherapy plus ipilimumab.

The gene calls are TRBV6-6 and TRBJ1-2, with D possibly matching TRBD1 (5 bases). The CDR3 has 13 residues. V lost 2 bases to trimming and J lost 4 bases, with 8 bases between them. Germline V CDR1 and CDR2: MNHNY, SVGAGI (reference sequence). The DNA of the CDR3 is TGTGCCAGCAGTTACCAGCAGGGCTATGGCTACACCTTC. This codes for CASSYQQGYGYTF.

The sample holds one count of this clone. V is TRBV9 and J is TRBJ2-1, with D perhaps TRBD2 (6 bases). This CDR3 contains 15 residues. Per germline, CDR1 SGDLS and CDR2 YYNGEE. The V and J ends lost 0 bases and 6 bases respectively, with 13 bases between them. The CDR3 here is CASSVAGHGGNEQFF. The CDR3 DNA reads as TGTGCCAGCAGCGTAGCAGGACACGGGGGCAATGAGCAGTTCTTC.

This chain links TRBV27 with TRBJ1-1, with D unclear. Germline V gene lookup returns CDR1 MNHEY and CDR2 SMNVEV (reference sequence). Trimming left V 5 bases short and J 4 bases short, with 14 bases between. This CDR3 spans 14 amino acids. DNA for the CDR3: TGTGCCAGCAGTCCCCCACCCCCAGGCACTGAAGCTTTCTTT. Amino acids: CASSPPPPGTEAFF.

The sample holds a few counts of this clone. The CDR3 reads CASSLQGNYGYTF. The CDR3 nucleotides are TGTGCCAGCAGCTTACAGGGTAACTATGGCTACACCTTC. The gene calls are TRBV5-6 and TRBJ1-2, with a tentative D call TRBD1 (6 bases). Looked up from germline, CDR1 is SGHDT and CDR2 is YYEEEE. This CDR3 contains 13 residues. Trimming removed 2 bases at V and 1 base at J, with 6 bases between.

The CDR3 DNA follows: TGTGCCAGCAGCTTAGTACAGGGGGCGCGCTACGAGCAGTACTTC. It yields the protein CASSLVQGARYEQYF. The V and J genes are TRBV7-9 and TRBJ2-7, with TRBD1 matching 9 bases. The CDR3 length is 15 residues. Trimming cost V 1 base and J 3 bases; bases outside gene matches: 4. CDR1 is SEHNR, CDR2 FQNEAQ, per germline (reference sequence).

Here the CDR3 reads CAWSVPPGAGGSSYNSPLHF. In DNA, the CDR3 is TGTGCCTGGAGTGTGCCGCCAGGGGCAGGGGGGAGCTCCTATAATTCACCCCTCCACTTT. This sequence joins TRBV30 and TRBJ1-6; 7 bases match TRBD1. The V gene's germline CDR1 is GTSNPN and CDR2 SVGIG (reference sequence). J gave up 0 bases and V 0 bases, and 14 bases lay outside the gene matches. CDR3 length: 20 residues.

The rearrangement joins TRBV7-9 to TRBJ2-1; TRBD2 agrees at 8 bases. The CDR3 loop spans 15 amino acids. The junction had 5 bases not matched to a gene; V was cut back by 7 bases and J by 0 bases. Germline values: CDR1 SEHNR, CDR2 FQNEAQ (reference sequence). As DNA, the CDR3 is TGTGCCAGCACCCCTGGACTAGCCTCCTACAATGAGCAGTTCTTC. Translated, it gives CASTPGLASYNEQFF.

The chain recombines TRBV11-3 with TRBJ2-7; tentatively, D is TRBD1 (6 bases). The length of the CDR3 is 14 residues. Trimming took off 0 bases at V and 2 bases at J, with 8 bases between the two ends. The V gene's germline CDR1 is SGHNT and CDR2 YENEEA. CDR3 residues: CASSLDPGAYEQYF. The CDR3 bases are TGTGCCAGCAGCTTAGATCCAGGGGCCTACGAGCAGTACTTC.

This chain links TRBV27 with TRBJ2-7; a possible D gene is TRBD2 (6 bases). The CDR3 has 13 amino acids. Germline CDR1 and CDR2: MNHEY and SMNVEV (reference sequence). Trimming stripped 3 bases from V and 5 bases from J, with 11 bases between. The CDR3 coding sequence is TGTGCCAGCAGTTTTAGCGGTTTGAACGAGCAGTACTTC. It is translated as CASSFSGLNEQYF.

This chain connects TRBV11-1 to TRBJ1-1; no clear D gene. Trimming removed 1 base from V and 1 base from J, with 7 bases in between. The CDR3 extends over 14 amino acids. The germline V gene encodes CDR1 SGHAT and CDR2 FQDESV (reference sequence). The DNA for the CDR3 is TGTGCCAGCAGCTTAGGAGGGAGGAACACTGAAGCTTTCTTT. Its translation: CASSLGGRNTEAFF.

This clone was seen only a few times. This sequence joins TRBV6-6 and TRBJ1-3; perhaps TRBD1 as D (5 bases). V lost 5 bases and J 6 bases, leaving 14 bases between the germline ends. The CDR3 sequence is 14 residues long. Germline values: CDR1 MNHNY, CDR2 SVGAGI (reference sequence). The CDR3 reads CASSLGGWENTIYF. As DNA, the CDR3 is TGTGCCAGCAGTCTCGGGGGGTGGGAAAACACCATATATTTT.